This T cell receptor beta chain emerged from a study of pediatric ulcerative colitis. Whole-study findings and limits: Rectal repertoires separated controls, mild-moderate and acute severe colitis.

With V trimmed by 10 bases and J by 0 bases, 17 bases remained unmatched. CDR1 is MNHGY, CDR2 SAAAGT, per germline. The CDR3 is made up of 19 amino acids. A word on this clone: The antigen remains undetermined.

Measured with immunoSEQ multiplex PCR; TCRdb has only the in-frame clones, and not every one. The table includes roughly 16,000 clones, approximately 69% detected once. Rectal tissue came from one to two pinch biopsies taken at colonoscopy. This rearrangement joins TRBV6-8 to TRBJ2-2; 10 bases align to TRBD1. This clonotype was obtained from a girl aged 10 to 17 with moderate ulcerative colitis. Sequenced: gut tissue. The CDR3 sequence is CAINDRDRGPIANTGELFF. DNA of the CDR3: TGTGCCATTAATGACCGGGACAGGGGTCCCATAGCGAACACCGGGGAGCTGTTTTTT.